A single sample gave rise to the 3 T cell receptor delta chains below, sequenced in a study of human gamma delta and Vdelta1 T cells. With CATT, TCRdb re-called clones from the PCR reads. The table has fewer than 7,000 delta-chain clones, around 9% seen once; the top ten hold less than 15%. Material for sequencing was naive CD27+ Vdelta1 gamma-delta T cells from blood. These receptors were collected from a human donor in good health.

This clone is classed as large. Other nucleotide sequences in the sample specify the same CDR3. The chain couples TRDV1 to TRDJ1; TRDD3 is a possible D gene (6 bases). Germline CDR1 TSWWSYY, CDR2 QGS. V was trimmed by 0 bases and J by 3 bases, leaving 23 bases between them. The length of the CDR3 is 19 residues. The CDR3: CALGELSLSKGMRPDKLIF. The CDR3 DNA follows: TGTGCTCTTGGGGAACTCTCCCTCAGTAAGGGGATGAGGCCCGATAAACTCATCTTT.

This clone was counted between two and nine times. This CDR3 is also generated by other DNA sequences in the sample. The chain employs TRDV1 and TRDJ2; D gene uncertain. Trimming stripped 2 bases from V and 4 bases from J, with 29 bases between. This CDR3 comprises 21 residues. Germline CDR1 reads TSWWSYY; CDR2 reads QGS. This chain's CDR3 is CALGENPPKRGGVQSTAQLFF. The CDR3, as DNA: TGTGCTCTTGGGGAAAATCCACCTAAACGGGGCGGGGTCCAGTCGACAGCACAACTCTTCTTT.

About this clone itself: A far more abundant clone sits one base away, making this likely a read error. The same CDR3 arises from other DNA sequences in this sample as well. The chain links TRDV1 to TRDJ1, with 11 bases lining up with TRDD3. Losses at the gene ends were 2 bases for V and 2 bases for J; bases not matched to a gene: 25. The CDR3 is made up of 23 amino acids. Germline CDR1 is TSWWSYY and CDR2 is QGS. The CDR3 spells CALGEMQKPSYFSGGYKTDKLIF. The CDR3 DNA sequence: TGTGCTCTTGGGGAAATGCAAAAGCCTTCCTACTTTTCTGGGGGATACAAAACCGATAAACTCATCTTT.